The subject of this entry is one T cell receptor beta chain. This specimen comes from a study of shared clonotypes between healthy human individuals. Libraries were prepared by immunoSEQ multiplex PCR; TCRdb keeps only in-frame clonotypes and omits some of them. The data contain nearly 1,000,000 clones, around three quarters of them seen just once; the ten biggest clones take up about 1.5%. The TCR was taken from a young man in good health. The sample comprised memory CD4+ T cells sorted from blood. Subset in this sample: CD45RA-negative fraction.

CDR3 in DNA: TGCGCCAGCAGCCTCGGACTAGCGGGAGGGCCAGGATACGAGCAGTACTTC. It encodes CASSLGLAGGPGYEQYF. This chain uses TRBV5-1 with TRBJ2-7; TRBD2 aligns across 15 bases. The CDR3 covers 17 residues. CDR1 is SGHRS and CDR2 is YFSETQ in the germline V gene. J lost 4 bases, V lost 4 bases, and 9 bases had no gene match.